The 21 T cell receptor beta chains listed next were all sequenced from one sample in a study of Graves' ophthalmopathy and Graves' hyperthyroidism. Amplification of TCR beta CDR3 regions used RNA transcripts. The library came from an HTBI-primed first-round RT-PCR and a second-round multiplex PCR. Each CDR3 protein gets one entry after TCRdb re-called the multiplex PCR reads with MiXCR. In the table there are about 550,000 distinct CDR3 sequences, 39% of which are singletons. Material for sequencing was peripheral blood or thyroid tissue (not recorded which). These receptors originate from an adult man with Graves' hyperthyroidism.

CDR3 loop: CATPARGQIYGYTF. CDR3 DNA: TGTGCCACCCCCGCGAGGGGACAGATCTATGGCTACACCTTC. This sequence joins TRBV10-3 and TRBJ1-2; 7 bases agree with TRBD1. Trimming took 10 bases from V and 4 from J; bases not matched to a gene: 12. The CDR3 is 14 amino acids. Looked up from germline, CDR1 is ENHRY and CDR2 is SYGVKD.

Points on this clonotype: This could be a read error, since a much larger clone is one nucleotide away. The J gene is TRBJ1-2, the V gene TRBV7-9, with D possibly TRBD1 on 6 matching bases. Trimming left V 3 bases short and J 0 bases short, with 14 bases between. The CDR3 runs 16 residues. Germline CDR1 SEHNR, CDR2 FQNEAQ (reference sequence). In DNA form, the CDR3 reads TGTGCCAGCAGCTTCCGGGGGCAGACCTCTAACTATGGCTACACCTTC. Protein product: CASSFRGQTSNYGYTF.

The chain links TRBV7-2 to TRBJ2-7, with D perhaps TRBD2 (6 bases). Per the germline V gene, CDR1 is SGHTA and CDR2 is FQGNSA. The V end was cut by 5 bases, the J end by 6 bases, with 11 bases between. There are 12 residues in the CDR3. The CDR3 sequence: CASSTYSGEQYF. The CDR3 nucleotides read TGTGCCAGCAGCACCTATAGCGGCGAGCAGTACTTC.

V and J are TRBV2 and TRBJ1-1; D uncertain. With 0 bases removed from V and 2 bases from J, the gap between germline ends came to 10 bases. This CDR3 is built from 15 residues. From germline, CDR1 is SNHLY and CDR2 FYNNEI. The CDR3 sequence: CASSEAGRINTEAFF. CDR3 bases: TGTGCCAGCAGTGAAGCGGGCAGAATAAACACTGAAGCTTTCTTT.

This clonotype was seen repeatedly, ten times or more. The rearrangement links TRBV5-6 to TRBJ1-1, with unresolved D. V dropped 4 bases and J dropped 8 bases, with 24 bases sitting between them. The CDR3 sequence is 16 residues long. The V gene's germline CDR1 is SGHDT and CDR2 YYEEEE. CDR3 protein: CASSQMGQEWTGEAFF. CDR3 bases: TGTGCCAGCAGCCAGATGGGCCAGGAGTGGACCGGGGAAGCTTTCTTT.

This clonotype is a singleton in its sample. The J gene is TRBJ2-7, the V gene TRBV7-8; D is unclear. This CDR3 spans 13 amino acids. CDR1 and CDR2 from the germline V gene are SGHVS and FQNEAQ. The germline V and J ends were trimmed by 4 bases and 2 bases, with 9 bases remaining between them. The CDR3 region has the DNA TGTGCCAGCAGCTCACCATACGCCTACGAGCAGTACTTC. It yields the protein CASSSPYAYEQYF. Based on the CDR3 plus reference TRBV7-8 and TRBJ2-7, the full variable domain is GAGVSQSPRYKVAKRGQDVALRCDPISGHVSLFWYQQALGQGPEFLTYFQNEAQLDKSGLPSDRFFAERPEGSVSTLKIQRTQQEDSAVYLCASSSPYAYEQYFGPGTRLTVT.

V gene TRBV7-8 combines with J gene TRBJ2-7, with TRBD2 matching 8 bases. V was clipped by 6 bases and J by 7 bases; unmatched bases: 14. The CDR3 contains 15 residues. The germline V gene has CDR1 SGHVS and CDR2 FQNEAQ. CDR3 coding DNA: TGTGCCAGCAGGCCGGGACTAGGGGACACCGGGGAGCAGTACTTC. This sequence encodes CASRPGLGDTGEQYF. The variable domain in full, with the rest retrieved from reference TRBV7-8 and TRBJ2-7, is GAGVSQSPRYKVAKRGQDVALRCDPISGHVSLFWYQQALGQGPEFLTYFQNEAQLDKSGLPSDRFFAERPEGSVSTLKIQRTQQEDSAVYLCASRPGLGDTGEQYFGPGTRLTVT.

This clonotype occurred many times. V gene TRBV20-1 combines with J gene TRBJ2-7, with 7 nucleotides matching TRBD2. This CDR3 contains 16 residues. V dropped 0 bases and J dropped 1; count of bases not matched to a gene: 9. The germline gives CDR1 DFQATT, CDR2 SNEGSKA (reference sequence). The CDR3 sequence is CSARDVTSGASYEQYF. The CDR3, as DNA: TGCAGTGCTAGAGATGTGACCAGCGGGGCTTCCTACGAGCAGTACTTC.

The chain joins TRBV29-1 to TRBJ2-7; tentatively, D is TRBD1 (5 bases). Trimming took 4 bases from V and 3 from J, leaving 16 bases between them. The CDR3 covers 14 residues. The V gene's germline CDR1 is SQVTM and CDR2 ANQGSEA. The DNA for the CDR3 is TGCAGCGTTGTATTATCTGGACACGGCTACGAGCAGTACTTC. Residues: CSVVLSGHGYEQYF.

As concerns this clonotype: Given a much more abundant clone one base away, this may be a read error. The genes are TRBV10-3 and TRBJ1-6, with D perhaps matching TRBD1 (5 bases). The germline V gene encodes CDR1 ENHRY and CDR2 SYGVKD. The length of the CDR3 is 15 residues. With 2 bases removed from V and 7 bases from J, the gap between germline ends came to 12 bases. The CDR3 reads CAISEAPGQNSPLHF. CDR3 in DNA: TGTGCCATCAGTGAGGCGCCAGGGCAAAATTCACCCCTCCACTTT.

The table lists this clonotype with many counts. The V gene is TRBV29-1, the J gene TRBJ2-7; TRBD1 aligns across 9 bases. Germline V gene data show CDR1 as SQVTM and CDR2 as ANQGSEA. CDR3 length equals 14 residues. The trim removed 5 bases at V and 7 bases at J, leaving 12 bases unmatched. CDR3 DNA sequence: TGCAGCGTTTTGTGGCGGACAGGGGTATGGGAGCAGTACTTC. Translating gives CSVLWRTGVWEQYF.

This clonotype was seen repeatedly, ten times or more. The chain joins TRBV4-2 to TRBJ1-1, with TRBD1 matching 7 bases. The CDR3 is 14 amino acids. V trimming: 0 bases; J trimming: 6 bases; junction bases outside the gene matches: 4. Germline loops: CDR1 LGHNA, CDR2 YNFKEQ. The CDR3 DNA sequence: TGTGCCAGCAGCCAAGAGGGACAGCGCCCTGAAGCTTTCTTT. It yields the protein CASSQEGQRPEAFF.

This clonotype was detected many times. The gene calls are TRBV6-2 or TRBV6-3 and TRBJ2-7; D is uncertain. There are 14 residues in the CDR3. Trimming removed 7 bases at V and 4 bases at J, with 17 bases between. Per germline, CDR1 MNHEY and CDR2 SVGEGT. The chain's CDR3 is CASMRAVPAYEQYF. The CDR3 DNA is TGTGCCAGCATGCGCGCGGTGCCAGCGTACGAGCAGTACTTC.

This clonotype was picked up many times. CDR3 in DNA: TGTGCCAGCGGAGATAGCTCTGGGGCCAACGTCCTGACTTTC. It yields the protein CASGDSSGANVLTF. The rearrangement links TRBV6-5 to TRBJ2-6; D unresolved. Trimming cost V 8 bases and J 0 bases, with 8 bases left between them. CDR1 and CDR2 from the germline V gene are MNHEY and SVGAGI. This CDR3 spans 14 amino acids.

The sample holds many counts of this clonotype. This rearrangement joins TRBV15 to TRBJ2-2; TRBD1 matches 8 bases. CDR3 length: 17 amino acids. Germline CDR1 is LNHNV and CDR2 is YYDKDF (reference sequence). V trimming: 1 base; J trimming: 1 base; junction bases outside the gene matches: 5. CDR3 nucleotides: TGTGCCACCAGCAGAGTCCAAACAGGGGGGAACACCGGGGAGCTGTTTTTT. Translation: CATSRVQTGGNTGELFF.

The DNA for the CDR3 is TGTGCCAGCAGCCCCGAGGTTAAGCGGATGAGCTCCTATAATTCACCCCTCCACTTT. Its protein product is CASSPEVKRMSSYNSPLHF. The chain combines TRBV27 with TRBJ1-6; D remains ambiguous. Trimming left V 6 bases short and J 0 bases short, with 21 bases between. Germline-derived CDR1 and CDR2 are MNHEY and SMNVEV (reference sequence). The CDR3 runs 19 residues.

The chain is built from TRBV7-9 and TRBJ1-1; D is perhaps TRBD1 (6 bases). The germline V gene has CDR1 SEHNR and CDR2 FQNEAQ (reference sequence). The CDR3 has 13 residues. With 5 bases removed from V and 6 bases from J, the gap between germline ends came to 13 bases. CDR3 DNA sequence: TGTGCCAGCAGCCCCAACAGGGTTCCTGAAGCTTTCTTT. It specifies CASSPNRVPEAFF.

In its sample, this clonotype was seen a few times. The chain is built from TRBV28 and TRBJ1-2, with a possible D match to TRBD1 (5 bases). This CDR3 has 13 amino acids. The germline V gene encodes CDR1 MDHEN and CDR2 SYDVKM. Trimming cost V 6 bases and J 3 bases, with 11 bases left between them. The CDR3 nucleotides read TGTGCCAGCAGACTAGGGACCGACTATGGCTACACCTTC. It yields the protein CASRLGTDYGYTF.

About this clonotype itself: This clone may be a read error of a much larger clone one base away. This rearrangement joins TRBV7-2 to TRBJ2-5; 8 bases are a match to TRBD1. CDR3 size: 15 residues. The trim removed 4 bases at V and 5 bases at J, leaving 9 bases unmatched. Germline assignment: CDR1 SGHTA and CDR2 FQGNSA. The CDR3 is CASSSQDREWETQYF. The CDR3 region has the DNA TGTGCCAGCAGCTCTCAGGACAGGGAGTGGGAGACCCAGTACTTC.

The genes are TRBV3-1 and TRBJ1-1; D not resolved. Between the trimmed V and J ends, which lost 1 base and 3 bases, there was a span of 6 bases. The CDR3 length is 13 residues. Germline CDR1 reads LGHDT; CDR2 reads YNNKEL (reference sequence). The CDR3 protein is CASSQVGYTEAFF. The CDR3 DNA reads as TGTGCCAGCAGCCAAGTCGGTTACACTGAAGCTTTCTTT. Using reference TRBV3-1 and TRBJ1-1 for the parts outside the CDR3, the full variable domain is DTAVSQTPKYLVTQMGNDKSIKCEQNLGHDTMYWYKQDSKKFLKIMFSYNNKELIINETVPNRFSPKSPDKAHLNLHINSLELGDSAVYFCASSQVGYTEAFFGQGTRLTVV.

In the case of this clonotype: Being one base from a much bigger clone, this may be a read error. CDR3 loop: CATSRGSYEQYF. The CDR3, as DNA: TGTGCCACCAGCAGGGGCTCCTACGAGCAGTACTTC. This chain connects TRBV15 to TRBJ2-7; D remains ambiguous. Trimming stripped 3 bases from V and 0 bases from J, with 3 bases between. The CDR3 has 12 residues. The germline V gene has CDR1 LNHNV and CDR2 YYDKDF (reference sequence).